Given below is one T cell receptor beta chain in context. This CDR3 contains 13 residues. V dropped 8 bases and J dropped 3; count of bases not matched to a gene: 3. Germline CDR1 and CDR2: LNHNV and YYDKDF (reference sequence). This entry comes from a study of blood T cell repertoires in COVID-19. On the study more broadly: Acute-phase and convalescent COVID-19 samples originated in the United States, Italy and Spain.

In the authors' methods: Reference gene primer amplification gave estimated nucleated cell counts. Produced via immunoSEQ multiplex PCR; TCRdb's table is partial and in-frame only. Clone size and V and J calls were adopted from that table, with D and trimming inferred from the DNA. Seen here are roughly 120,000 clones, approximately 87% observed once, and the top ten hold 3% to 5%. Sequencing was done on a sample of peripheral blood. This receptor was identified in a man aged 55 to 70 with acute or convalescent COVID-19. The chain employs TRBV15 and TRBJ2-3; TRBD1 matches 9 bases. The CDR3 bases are TGTGCCACCGGGACAGGGAATACAGATACGCAGTATTTT. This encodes CATGTGNTDTQYF.